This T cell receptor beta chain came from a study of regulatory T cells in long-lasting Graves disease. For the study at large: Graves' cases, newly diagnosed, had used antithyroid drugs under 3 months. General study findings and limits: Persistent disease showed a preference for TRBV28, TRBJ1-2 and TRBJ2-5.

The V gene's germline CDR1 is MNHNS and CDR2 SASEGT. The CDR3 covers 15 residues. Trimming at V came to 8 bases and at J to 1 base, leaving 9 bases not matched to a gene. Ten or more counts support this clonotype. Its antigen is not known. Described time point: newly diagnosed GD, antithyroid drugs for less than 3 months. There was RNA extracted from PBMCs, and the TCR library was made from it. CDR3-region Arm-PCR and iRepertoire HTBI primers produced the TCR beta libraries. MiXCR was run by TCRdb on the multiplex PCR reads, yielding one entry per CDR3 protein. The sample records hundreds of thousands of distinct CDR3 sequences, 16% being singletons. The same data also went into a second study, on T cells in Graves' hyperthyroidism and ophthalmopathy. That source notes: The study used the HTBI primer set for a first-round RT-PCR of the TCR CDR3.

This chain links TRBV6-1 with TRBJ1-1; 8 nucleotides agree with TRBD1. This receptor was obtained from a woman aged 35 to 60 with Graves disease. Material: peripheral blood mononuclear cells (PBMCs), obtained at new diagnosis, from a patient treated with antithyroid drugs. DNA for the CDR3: TGTGCCAGCGGTCGTCCCGGGACAGGGAACACTGAAGCTTTCTTT. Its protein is CASGRPGTGNTEAFF.